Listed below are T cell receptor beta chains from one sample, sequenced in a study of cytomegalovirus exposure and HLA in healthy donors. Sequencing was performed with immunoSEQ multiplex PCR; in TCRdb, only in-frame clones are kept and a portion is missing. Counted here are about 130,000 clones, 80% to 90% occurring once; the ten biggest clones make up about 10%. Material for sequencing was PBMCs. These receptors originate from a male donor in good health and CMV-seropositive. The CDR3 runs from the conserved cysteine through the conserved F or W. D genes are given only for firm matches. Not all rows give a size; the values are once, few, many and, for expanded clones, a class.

CDR3aa: CASSMSGREYEQYF; CDR3nt: TGTGCCAGCAGTATGAGCGGGAGGGAATACGAGCAGTACTTC; j_gene: TRBJ2-7; v_gene: TRBV6-6; abundance: NA; d_gene: TRBD2
CDR3aa: CSAGQGREKLFF; CDR3nt: TGCAGCGCCGGACAGGGCCGAGAAAAACTGTTTTTT; j_gene: TRBJ1-4; v_gene: TRBV29-1; abundance: NA; d_gene: TRBD1
CDR3aa: CASSLDRGVQFF; CDR3nt: TGTGCCAGCAGCTTAGACAGGGGAGTCCAGTTCTTC; j_gene: TRBJ2-1; v_gene: TRBV7-8; abundance: NA; d_gene: TRBD1
CDR3aa: CASIRAAGGRRTEAFF; CDR3nt: TGTGCCAGCATTAGGGCCGCAGGAGGGAGGAGGACTGAAGCTTTCTTT; j_gene: TRBJ1-1; v_gene: TRBV5-4; abundance: NA; d_gene: NA
CDR3aa: CASSLTYERGSTDTQYF; CDR3nt: TGTGCCAGCAGCTTAACTTACGAGCGGGGAAGCACAGATACGCAGTATTTT; j_gene: TRBJ2-3; v_gene: TRBV7-3; abundance: NA; d_gene: TRBD2
CDR3aa: CASSSVTRDRASRQPQHF; CDR3nt: TGTGCCAGCAGCTCTGTTACCCGGGACAGGGCTTCAAGGCAGCCCCAGCATTTT; j_gene: TRBJ1-5; v_gene: TRBV5-4; abundance: NA; d_gene: TRBD1
CDR3aa: CAVGASMNTEAFF; CDR3nt: TGTGCCGTGGGGGCTTCCATGAACACTGAAGCTTTCTTT; j_gene: TRBJ1-1; v_gene: TRBV19; abundance: few; d_gene: NA
CDR3aa: CASSSGQNTGELFF; CDR3nt: TGTGCCAGCAGTTCCGGACAAAACACCGGGGAGCTGTTTTTT; j_gene: TRBJ2-2; v_gene: TRBV11-3; abundance: NA; d_gene: NA
CDR3aa: CASSLRDSSYNEQFF; CDR3nt: TGTGCCAGTAGTCTTCGGGACTCCTCCTACAATGAGCAGTTCTTC; j_gene: TRBJ2-1; v_gene: TRBV19; abundance: once; d_gene: NA
CDR3aa: CASSQDSASGIWEQYF; CDR3nt: TGCGCCAGCAGCCAAGATTCGGCTAGCGGGATTTGGGAGCAGTACTTC; j_gene: TRBJ2-7; v_gene: TRBV4-3; abundance: NA; d_gene: TRBD2
CDR3aa: CASSTGTDTQYF; CDR3nt: TGTGCCAGCAGTACAGGCACAGATACGCAGTATTTT; j_gene: TRBJ2-3; v_gene: TRBV6-5; abundance: NA; d_gene: NA
CDR3aa: CASSDTGQGSGYGYTF; CDR3nt: TGTGCCAGCAGTGATACAGGACAGGGTTCAGGCTATGGCTACACCTTC; j_gene: TRBJ1-2; v_gene: TRBV6-1; abundance: NA; d_gene: TRBD1
CDR3aa: CASSAYRVSTILDQPQHF; CDR3nt: TGTGCCAGCAGCGCCTACAGGGTTTCTACCATACTTGATCAGCCCCAGCATTTT; j_gene: TRBJ1-5; v_gene: TRBV7-2; abundance: few; d_gene: NA
CDR3aa: CASSLLKGDEQYF; CDR3nt: TGCGCCAGCAGCTTGCTAAAGGGGGACGAGCAGTACTTC; j_gene: TRBJ2-7; v_gene: TRBV5-1; abundance: NA; d_gene: NA
CDR3aa: CASSLTADEQYF; CDR3nt: TGCGCCAGCAGCCTTACAGCTGACGAGCAGTACTTC; j_gene: TRBJ2-7; v_gene: TRBV5-1; abundance: few; d_gene: NA
CDR3aa: CASSSISPRDEKLFF; CDR3nt: TGTGCCAGCAGTTCCATTTCCCCCAGGGATGAAAAACTGTTTTTT; j_gene: TRBJ1-4; v_gene: TRBV27; abundance: NA; d_gene: NA
CDR3aa: CATREGGTEAFF; CDR3nt: TGTGCCACTAGGGAGGGCGGCACTGAAGCTTTCTTT; j_gene: TRBJ1-1; v_gene: TRBV28; abundance: NA; d_gene: NA
CDR3aa: CASSSAEDVRGYEQYF; CDR3nt: TGTGCCAGCAGCTCCGCCGAGGATGTGAGAGGCTACGAGCAGTACTTC; j_gene: TRBJ2-7; v_gene: TRBV7-9; abundance: NA; d_gene: NA
CDR3aa: CASSLAGTNTGELFF; CDR3nt: TGTGCCAGCAGCCTAGCGGGTACGAACACCGGGGAGCTGTTTTTT; j_gene: TRBJ2-2; v_gene: TRBV9; abundance: NA; d_gene: TRBD2
CDR3aa: CASSIRGRETDTIYF; CDR3nt: TGTGCCAGCAGTATCCGGGGGAGGGAGACAGACACCATATATTTT; j_gene: TRBJ1-3; v_gene: TRBV9; abundance: NA; d_gene: NA
CDR3aa: CASSLGLREFTDTQYF; CDR3nt: TGTGCCAGCAGCTTAGGTTTGCGGGAGTTCACAGATACGCAGTATTTT; j_gene: TRBJ2-3; v_gene: TRBV11-2; abundance: few; d_gene: TRBD2
CDR3aa: CASTKSSGQETQYF; CDR3nt: TGTGCCAGCACCAAATCGAGCGGACAAGAGACCCAGTACTTC; j_gene: TRBJ2-5; v_gene: TRBV2; abundance: NA; d_gene: NA
CDR3aa: CASSSGTGGYEQFF; CDR3nt: TGTGCCAGCAGTTCAGGGACAGGGGGCTATGAGCAGTTCTTC; j_gene: TRBJ2-1; v_gene: TRBV28; abundance: NA; d_gene: TRBD1
CDR3aa: CASSGGTTDSTDTQYF; CDR3nt: TGTGCCAGCAGCGGAGGGACTACCGATTCCACAGATACGCAGTATTTT; j_gene: TRBJ2-3; v_gene: TRBV9; abundance: once; d_gene: TRBD2
CDR3aa: CASSLGRIVKNIQYF; CDR3nt: TGTGCCAGCAGTTTAGGGAGGATTGTCAAAAACATTCAGTACTTC; j_gene: TRBJ2-4; v_gene: TRBV28; abundance: NA; d_gene: NA
CDR3aa: CASSLLDRGETQYF; CDR3nt: TGTGCCAGCAGCTTATTAGACAGGGGAGAGACCCAGTACTTC; j_gene: TRBJ2-5; v_gene: TRBV7-9; abundance: NA; d_gene: TRBD1
CDR3aa: CASSPPAAPVGEQYF; CDR3nt: TGTGCCAGCAGCCCACCAGCGGCCCCGGTAGGAGAGCAGTACTTC; j_gene: TRBJ2-7; v_gene: TRBV7-2; abundance: NA; d_gene: NA
CDR3aa: CASSYIGGTDTQYF; CDR3nt: TGTGCCAGCAGTTATATCGGGGGCACAGATACGCAGTATTTT; j_gene: TRBJ2-3; v_gene: TRBV6-6; abundance: NA; d_gene: NA
CDR3aa: CASNGGRQPQHF; CDR3nt: TGTGCCAGCAACGGGGGGAGGCAGCCCCAGCATTTT; j_gene: TRBJ1-5; v_gene: TRBV28; abundance: NA; d_gene: NA
CDR3aa: CASSSSGTGLGGNTIYF; CDR3nt: TGTGCCAGCAGCTCTTCCGGGACAGGTTTGGGGGGAAACACCATATATTTT; j_gene: TRBJ1-3; v_gene: TRBV7-9; abundance: NA; d_gene: TRBD1
CDR3aa: CASSQDGERMDTQYF; CDR3nt: TGCGCCAGCAGCCAAGATGGGGAGAGGATGGATACGCAGTATTTT; j_gene: TRBJ2-3; v_gene: TRBV4-3; abundance: NA; d_gene: NA
CDR3aa: CASSLPDHPGQGYEQYF; CDR3nt: TGTGCCAGCAGCCTTCCAGATCATCCGGGACAAGGCTACGAGCAGTACTTC; j_gene: TRBJ2-7; v_gene: TRBV9; abundance: NA; d_gene: NA
CDR3aa: CASSTTGIPHEQYF; CDR3nt: TGTGCCAGCAGTACAACCGGGATCCCCCACGAGCAGTACTTC; j_gene: TRBJ2-7; v_gene: TRBV25-1; abundance: NA; d_gene: NA
CDR3aa: CASSVTGFGTDTQYF; CDR3nt: TGCGCCAGCAGCGTTACAGGGTTTGGCACAGATACGCAGTATTTT; j_gene: TRBJ2-3; v_gene: TRBV5-1; abundance: NA; d_gene: NA
CDR3aa: CASSFLDRGKSYEQYF; CDR3nt: TGTGCCAGCAGTTTCCTGGACAGGGGTAAATCCTACGAGCAGTACTTC; j_gene: TRBJ2-7; v_gene: TRBV27; abundance: NA; d_gene: TRBD1
CDR3aa: CASSGTVDTEAFF; CDR3nt: TGCGCCAGTTCCGGGACAGTAGACACTGAAGCTTTCTTT; j_gene: TRBJ1-1; v_gene: TRBV5-1; abundance: NA; d_gene: TRBD1
CDR3aa: CASSQDSNNEQFF; CDR3nt: TGCGCCAGCAGCCAAGACAGTAACAATGAGCAGTTCTTC; j_gene: TRBJ2-1; v_gene: TRBV4-3; abundance: NA; d_gene: NA
CDR3aa: CASSQDWTGTGANVLTF; CDR3nt: TGCGCCAGCAGCCAAGATTGGACAGGAACTGGGGCCAACGTCCTGACTTTC; j_gene: TRBJ2-6; v_gene: TRBV4-3; abundance: few; d_gene: TRBD1
CDR3aa: CASSTYRGANTEAFF; CDR3nt: TGTGCCAGCAGTACCTACAGGGGCGCGAACACTGAAGCTTTCTTT; j_gene: TRBJ1-1; v_gene: TRBV6-5; abundance: NA; d_gene: TRBD1
CDR3aa: CASDRGGTNTEAFF; CDR3nt: TGTGCCAGCGACAGGGGCGGCACGAACACTGAAGCTTTCTTT; j_gene: TRBJ1-1; v_gene: TRBV5-6; abundance: few; d_gene: TRBD1
CDR3aa: CAISLRLAGPYEQYF; CDR3nt: TGTGCCATCAGCCTCCGACTAGCGGGACCCTACGAGCAGTACTTC; j_gene: TRBJ2-7; v_gene: TRBV10-3; abundance: NA; d_gene: TRBD2
CDR3aa: CASSAQRETNTQYF; CDR3nt: TGTGCCAGCAGTGCGCAGCGGGAGACGAATACGCAGTATTTT; j_gene: TRBJ2-3; v_gene: TRBV2; abundance: NA; d_gene: TRBD2
CDR3aa: CASSPGARGGNYGYTF; CDR3nt: TGTGCCAGCAGCCCCGGCGCTCGGGGGGGTAACTATGGCTACACCTTC; j_gene: TRBJ1-2; v_gene: TRBV7-2; abundance: NA; d_gene: NA
CDR3aa: CASSAGYANQPQHF; CDR3nt: TGTGCCAGCAGCGCAGGGTATGCCAATCAGCCCCAGCATTTT; j_gene: TRBJ1-5; v_gene: TRBV5-5; abundance: NA; d_gene: NA
CDR3aa: CASSLTGPHEQYF; CDR3nt: TGTGCCAGCAGTCTCACAGGGCCCCACGAGCAGTACTTC; j_gene: TRBJ2-7; v_gene: TRBV25-1; abundance: NA; d_gene: NA
CDR3aa: CASSLVGGDSNQPQHF; CDR3nt: TGTGCCAGCAGCTTAGTAGGGGGTGATAGCAATCAGCCCCAGCATTTT; j_gene: TRBJ1-5; v_gene: TRBV7-2; abundance: NA; d_gene: NA